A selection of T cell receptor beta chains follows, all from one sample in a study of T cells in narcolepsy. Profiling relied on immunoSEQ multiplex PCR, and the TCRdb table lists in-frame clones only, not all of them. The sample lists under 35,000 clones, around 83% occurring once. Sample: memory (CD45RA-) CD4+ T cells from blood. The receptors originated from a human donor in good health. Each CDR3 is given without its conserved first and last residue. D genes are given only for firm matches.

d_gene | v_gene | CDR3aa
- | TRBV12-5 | ASALLAGNTGELF
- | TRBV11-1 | ASSLVRNYNEQF
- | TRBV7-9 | ASSLEGTARSEQF
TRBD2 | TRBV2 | ASSETLAGNEQF
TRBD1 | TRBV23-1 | ASTTEGQGGEGDGYT
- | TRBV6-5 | ASRPYRQANYGYT
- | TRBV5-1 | ASSLDRSSTDTQY
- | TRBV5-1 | ASSYRGGETGELF
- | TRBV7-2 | ASSGAPGELF
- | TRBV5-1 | ASLGTFTQH
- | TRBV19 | ATSSVLSTYEQY
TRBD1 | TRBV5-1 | ASSLALWTGTNTGELF
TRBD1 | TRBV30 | AWSVPRGGGGPSRYGYT
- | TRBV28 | ASSGALLGYGYT
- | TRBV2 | ASNKEGDEQF
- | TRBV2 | ASSPRTSGNTIY
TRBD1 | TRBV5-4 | ASSSRNRGPTDTQY
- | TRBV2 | ASTRVATNTGELF
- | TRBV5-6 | ASSQDSQETQY
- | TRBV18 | ASSPIQSSYNEQF
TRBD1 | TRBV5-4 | ASSLDRGLNGYT
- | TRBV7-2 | ASSPGGPQPQH
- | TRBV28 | ASSLHRTNTEAF
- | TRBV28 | ASYTVGQNYGYT
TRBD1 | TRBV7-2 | ASSLRTGWDEKLF
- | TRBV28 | ASSEKVEAF
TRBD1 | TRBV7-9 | ASSLPRRQGNTQY
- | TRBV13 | ASSPRADTEAF
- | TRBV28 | ASSGGGIKNIQY
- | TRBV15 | ATSRVPGPNTGELF
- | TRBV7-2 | ASTPVGHTEAF
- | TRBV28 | ASSFPGAGNQPQH
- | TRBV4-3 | ASSQALTTDTQY
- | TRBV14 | ASSQLVGEVNTEAF
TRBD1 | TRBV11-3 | ASRGQGSNEQF
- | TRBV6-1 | ASSAAQGSSYNSNQPQH
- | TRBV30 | AWTTWGYGYT
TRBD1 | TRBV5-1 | ASSLTTGGWDEQF
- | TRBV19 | ASSIGWGPNQPQH
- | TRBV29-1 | SVASTGIVTEAF
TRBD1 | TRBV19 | ASSTPTGGYNQPQH
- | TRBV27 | ASRTVRNTEAF
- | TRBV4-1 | ASSQERDISYNSPLH
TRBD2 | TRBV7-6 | ASSIFSGKQETQY
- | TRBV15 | ATSRGPRDTGELF
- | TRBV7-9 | ASSLDPRGEQY
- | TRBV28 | ASSLVYQPQH
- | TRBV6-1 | ASSERTDSPLH
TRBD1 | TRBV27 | ASRFLPGQGDSKQY
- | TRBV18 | ASSPGSWGEAF
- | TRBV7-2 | ASSLARGVSYGYT
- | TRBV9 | ASSPRGMAEAF
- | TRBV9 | ASSPSRGLGYGYT
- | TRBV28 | ASRTVNTEAF
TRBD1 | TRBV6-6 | ASRVQQGESYT